The next 18 T cell receptor beta chains were all read from a single sample in a study of shared clonotypes between healthy human individuals. The method was immunoSEQ multiplex PCR; TCRdb's version includes in-frame clones alone and lacks a portion of them. The sample records roughly 2.1 million clones, 93% being singletons. It was CD45RO-negative cells, positively selected for CCR7, that made up naive CD8 cells, with terminally differentiated effector memory CD45RA+ cells excluded. Sequencing used naive CD8+ T cells from PBMCs. Every receptor here comes from a man younger than 35 in good health. Some clones in this sample may be carry-over from other donors' samples.

The V call is TRBV7-9, the J call TRBJ1-2; no firm D call. CDR1 SEHNR and CDR2 FQNEAQ come from the germline V gene (reference sequence). CDR3 size: 15 residues. Trimming stripped 0 bases from V and 5 bases from J, with 13 bases between. For the CDR3, the DNA is TGTGCCAGCAGCTTAGCGCTGGCAGCTCGGTATGGCTACACCTTC. The encoded protein is CASSLALAARYGYTF. Full variable domain (rest looked up from reference TRBV7-9 and TRBJ1-2): DTGVSQNPRHKITKRGQNVTFRCDPISEHNRLYWYRQTLGQGPEFLTYFQNEAQLEKSRLLSDRFSAERPKGSFSTLEIQRTEQGDSAMYLCASSLALAARYGYTFGSGTRLTVV.

V and J are TRBV6-5 and TRBJ2-5, with D perhaps TRBD1 (6 bases). The CDR3 length is 15 residues. CDR1 and CDR2 (germline): MNHEY, SVGAGI. V was pared by 0 bases and J by 1 base, with 9 bases between. The DNA for the CDR3 is TGTGCCAGCAGTTACTCGGGGGCTACCCAAGAGACCCAGTACTTC. It specifies CASSYSGATQETQYF.

The chain employs TRBV5-6 and TRBJ2-3, with 10 bases matching TRBD2. Germline V CDR1 and CDR2: SGHDT, YYEEEE. V was clipped by 0 bases and J by 4 bases; unmatched bases: 2. The CDR3 has 15 residues. The CDR3 nucleotides are TGTGCCAGCAGCTTGGCTAGCGGGAGACCAGATACGCAGTATTTT. Translated, it gives CASSLASGRPDTQYF.

The rearrangement uses TRBV29-1 and TRBJ2-2; either TRBD1 or TRBD2 may supply D (5 bases each). The germline CDR1 and CDR2 sequences are SQVTM and ANQGSEA. The CDR3 runs 16 residues. V was clipped by 0 bases and J by 0 bases, with 11 bases between them. CDR3 nucleotide sequence: TGCAGCGTTGAAGACGGGGCAGCAACGAACACCGGGGAGCTGTTTTTT. Protein product: CSVEDGAATNTGELFF.

V and J are TRBV7-8 and TRBJ2-1; tentative D call: TRBD2 (5 bases). CDR1 is SGHVS and CDR2 is FQNEAQ in the germline V gene. Between the trimmed V and J ends, which lost 5 bases and 2 bases, there was a span of 22 bases. There are 18 residues in the CDR3. Written as DNA, the CDR3 is TGTGCCAGCAGCCAAACGATCCGGTTGGGGAGCCCCTACAATGAGCAGTTCTTC. Encoded protein: CASSQTIRLGSPYNEQFF.

The chain links TRBV28 to TRBJ2-3; 9 positions match TRBD2. Germline lookup yields CDR1 MDHEN and CDR2 SYDVKM. The CDR3 is made up of 16 amino acids. After removal of 1 base from V and 1 base from J, the junction contained 3 bases not matched to a gene. The CDR3 reads CASSLLPSGGTDTQYF. The CDR3 region has the DNA TGTGCCAGCAGTTTATTGCCTAGCGGGGGCACAGATACGCAGTATTTT.

The J gene is TRBJ1-2, the V gene TRBV4-3, with a tentative D call TRBD1 (6 bases). V lost 4 bases and J 7 bases, leaving 19 bases between the germline ends. CDR3 length: 15 amino acids. The germline V gene has CDR1 LGHNA and CDR2 YSLEER. CDR3 sequence (DNA): TGCGCCAGCAGCCCCGAAAGTGGGGGGGCGAGTGGCTACACCTTC. It translates to CASSPESGGASGYTF.

V usage is TRBV7-8 and J usage is TRBJ2-3; perhaps D is TRBD1 or TRBD2 (5 bases each). This CDR3 has 16 amino acids. V lost 1 base and J lost 1, with 12 bases in between. Germline lookup yields CDR1 SGHVS and CDR2 FQNEAQ. CDR3 sequence reads: CASSLGDARGTDTQYF. CDR3 nucleotides: TGTGCCAGCAGCTTAGGGGACGCACGGGGCACAGATACGCAGTATTTT. The variable domain in full, completed from reference TRBV7-8 and TRBJ2-3, reads GAGVSQSPRYKVAKRGQDVALRCDPISGHVSLFWYQQALGQGPEFLTYFQNEAQLDKSGLPSDRFFAERPEGSVSTLKIQRTQQEDSAVYLCASSLGDARGTDTQYFGPGTRLTVL.

This clone was seen only a few times. Other DNA sequences in this sample translate to the same CDR3. The chain is built from TRBV6-1 and TRBJ2-7; D not resolved. Germline V gene data show CDR1 as MNHNS and CDR2 as SASEGT. V shed 3 bases and J shed 4 bases, with 4 bases lying between them. The CDR3 sequence is 11 residues long. CDR3 nucleotides: TGTGCCAGCAGTGAGACTTACGAGCAGTACTTC. Translating gives CASSETYEQYF.

This clone was seen once. The chain joins TRBV27 to TRBJ2-1; 9 bases are shared with TRBD1. The CDR3 consists of 16 residues. V gave up 2 bases and J gave up 4 bases; unmatched junction bases: 6. Germline-derived CDR1 and CDR2 are MNHEY and SMNVEV (reference sequence). The CDR3 DNA is TGTGCCAGCAGTTTACCCCTACAGGGGGCTTACAATGAGCAGTTCTTC. Amino acid sequence: CASSLPLQGAYNEQFF.

The CDR3 is CASSPGTGGPYNEQFF. CDR3 nucleotide sequence: TGTGCCAGCTCACCCGGGACAGGGGGCCCCTACAATGAGCAGTTCTTC. The chain uses TRBV18 and TRBJ2-1, with TRBD1 matching 12 bases. CDR1 is KGHSH, CDR2 LQKENI, per germline. V dropped 3 bases and J dropped 2; count of bases not matched to a gene: 2. CDR3 length: 16 amino acids.

The chain employs TRBV27 and TRBJ2-3; TRBD2 might be the D (5 bases). CDR3 length equals 15 residues. Deletions cut 3 bases from V and 5 bases from J, with 15 bases between. From germline, CDR1 is MNHEY and CDR2 SMNVEV (reference sequence). CDR3 protein: CASSLVSGVVDTQYF. CDR3 bases: TGTGCCAGCAGTTTGGTATCCGGGGTGGTAGATACGCAGTATTTT.

The V and J genes are TRBV5-6 and TRBJ2-7, with D possibly TRBD1 on 6 matching bases. The germline V gene encodes CDR1 SGHDT and CDR2 YYEEEE. This CDR3 region has 14 residues. V dropped 4 bases and J dropped 2 bases, with 13 bases sitting between them. The CDR3 is CASSPGTPAYEQYF. CDR3 DNA: TGTGCCAGCAGCCCCGGGACACCCGCCTACGAGCAGTACTTC.

V and J are TRBV7-9 and TRBJ2-7, with 10 bases that match TRBD1. V was clipped by 6 bases and J by 3 bases; unmatched bases: 8. Germline lookup yields CDR1 SEHNR and CDR2 FQNEAQ (reference sequence). CDR3 length: 15 amino acids. The DNA for the CDR3 is TGTGCCAGCAGTTCTACCGGGACAGGGGACTACGAGCAGTACTTC. This sequence encodes CASSSTGTGDYEQYF.

The V gene is TRBV14, the J gene TRBJ2-3, with a weak D call TRBD2 (5 bases). Per the germline V gene, CDR1 is SGHDN and CDR2 is FVKESK. The CDR3 totals 12 residues. The V and J ends lost 5 bases and 6 bases respectively, with 9 bases between them. The CDR3 region has the DNA TGTGCCAGCAGCAGTTTAGCGGATACGCAGTATTTT. This codes for CASSSLADTQYF. Using reference TRBV14 and TRBJ2-3 for the parts outside the CDR3, the full variable domain is EAGVTQFPSHSVIEKGQTVTLRCDPISGHDNLYWYRRVMGKEIKFLLHFVKESKQDESGMPNNRFLAERTGGTYSTLKVQPAELEDSGVYFCASSSLADTQYFGPGTRLTVL.

The chain employs TRBV7-9 and TRBJ2-1; 9 positions match TRBD2. After removal of 5 bases from V and 5 bases from J, the junction contained 7 bases not matched to a gene. Looked up from germline, CDR1 is SEHNR and CDR2 is FQNEAQ (reference sequence). CDR3 size: 15 residues. The CDR3 nucleotides read TGTGCCAGCAGCGGGCGGGAGGGGCCGCACAATGAGCAGTTCTTC. The encoded protein is CASSGREGPHNEQFF.

Regarding this clone: The sample holds other DNA sequences that translate to the same CDR3. The rearrangement uses TRBV5-4 and TRBJ1-1; 11 bases line up with TRBD1. Germline CDR1 is SGHNT and CDR2 is YYREEE (reference sequence). The CDR3 covers 16 residues. The junction had 7 bases not matched to a gene; V was cut back by 4 bases and J by 2 bases. The CDR3 DNA is TGTGCCAGCAGCCTGGACAGGGGGCAAGGAAACACTGAAGCTTTCTTT. It specifies CASSLDRGQGNTEAFF.

The chain is built from TRBV11-2 and TRBJ2-7; D gene ambiguous. V was shortened by 3 bases and J by 4 bases, with 16 bases between the two germline ends. Germline loops: CDR1 SGHAT, CDR2 FQNNGV. This CDR3 has 15 amino acids. Here the CDR3 reads CASSFGGKTQYEQYF. The CDR3 DNA sequence: TGTGCCAGCAGCTTCGGCGGTAAAACGCAGTACGAGCAGTACTTC.